Below are 25 T cell receptor beta chains sequenced from a single sample in a study of blood T cell repertoires in COVID-19. Libraries were prepared by immunoSEQ multiplex PCR; TCRdb keeps only in-frame clonotypes and omits some of them. Here the sample spans 290,000 or so clones, about four fifths being singletons. Sequenced material: PBMCs or T cells enriched from blood (not recorded which). Source of these receptors: a man in his forties who had been exposed to COVID-19.

This clone was seen a handful of times. The gene calls are TRBV5-1 and TRBJ1-2, with D maybe TRBD1 (6 bases). CDR3 length equals 13 residues. CDR1 SGHRS and CDR2 YFSETQ come from the germline V gene. Trimming left V 0 bases short and J 8 bases short, with 11 bases between. The CDR3 coding sequence is TGCGCCAGCAGCTTGGACAGGGCGCAGGGCTACACCTTC. Amino acids: CASSLDRAQGYTF.

This chain uses TRBV28 with TRBJ2-1; TRBD1 aligns across 8 bases. The CDR3 totals 15 residues. The germline gives CDR1 MDHEN, CDR2 SYDVKM. V lost 1 base and J lost 2; bases outside the gene matches: 1. For the CDR3, the DNA is TGTGCCAGCAGTTTATCAGGGGGCCCCTACAATGAGCAGTTCTTC. Protein product: CASSLSGGPYNEQFF.

The genes are TRBV30 and TRBJ1-2; 8 bases match TRBD1. Trimming at V came to 5 bases and at J to 5 bases, leaving 10 bases not matched to a gene. The germline gives CDR1 GTSNPN, CDR2 SVGIG (reference sequence). There are 14 residues in the CDR3. The CDR3 loop reads CAWGSGQGGYGYTF. The DNA of the CDR3 is TGTGCCTGGGGCTCTGGACAGGGAGGATATGGCTACACCTTC.

In its sample, this clone was seen a few times. The chain is built from TRBV5-1 and TRBJ2-6; the match to TRBD1 covers 8 bases. The CDR3 is made up of 18 amino acids. Germline assignment: CDR1 SGHRS and CDR2 YFSETQ. Trimming took 4 bases from V and 2 from J; bases not matched to a gene: 11. CDR3 loop: CASSRRGAGGAGANVLTF. The CDR3 bases are TGCGCCAGCAGCCGTAGGGGTGCAGGGGGCGCTGGGGCCAACGTCCTGACTTTC.

This sequence joins TRBV30 and TRBJ2-5; TRBD2 matches at 12 bases. CDR1 GTSNPN and CDR2 SVGIG come from the germline V gene (reference sequence). CDR3 length: 16 residues. Trimming at V came to 0 bases and at J to 5 bases, leaving 7 bases not matched to a gene. CDR3 sequence: CAWSVSASGRGETQYF. CDR3 sequence (DNA): TGTGCCTGGAGTGTTTCGGCTAGCGGGAGGGGGGAGACCCAGTACTTC.

The genes are TRBV19 and TRBJ2-5; possibly TRBD1 for D (5 bases). The CDR3 loop spans 19 amino acids. V lost 2 bases, J lost 1 base, and 23 bases lay in between. Germline loops: CDR1 LNHDA, CDR2 SQIVND (reference sequence). The CDR3, as DNA: TGTGCCAGTAGTATATATAGGGGTTACACGAATCGACCCCAAGAGACCCAGTACTTC. It translates to CASSIYRGYTNRPQETQYF. The entire variable domain, with the rest obtained from reference TRBV19 and TRBJ2-5, is as follows: DGGITQSPKYLFRKEGQNVTLSCEQNLNHDAMYWYRQDPGQGLRLIYYSQIVNDFQKGDIAEGYSVSREKKESFPLTVTSAQKNPTAFYLCASSIYRGYTNRPQETQYFGPGTRLLVL.

The chain carries TRBV11-2 and TRBJ2-7, with TRBD2 identical over 10 bases. The CDR3 contains 18 residues. Per the germline V gene, CDR1 is SGHAT and CDR2 is FQNNGV. Trimming at V came to 4 bases and at J to 3 bases, leaving 15 bases not matched to a gene. CDR3 region: CASSSGGSGRYNLYEQYF. The CDR3 DNA sequence: TGTGCCAGCAGCTCGGGGGGTAGCGGGAGGTACAACCTCTACGAGCAGTACTTC.

V is TRBV2 and J is TRBJ1-2; D ambiguous. CDR3 length equals 13 residues. Per germline, CDR1 SNHLY and CDR2 FYNNEI. Trimming left V 10 bases short and J 6 bases short, with 18 bases between. The CDR3 DNA reads as TGTGCCACCGCCATGACTCAACCCCATGGCTACACCTTC. Protein: CATAMTQPHGYTF.

This clone was seen only once. V and J are TRBV7-9 and TRBJ1-2; TRBD1 is a possible D gene (5 bases). Trimming shortened V by 1 base and J by 4 bases, and 13 bases separated the two germline ends. The CDR3 has 15 amino acids. CDR1 is SEHNR, CDR2 FQNEAQ, per germline (reference sequence). Written as DNA, the CDR3 is TGTGCCAGCAGCTTAGTTGGTTCAGGGCCCTATGGCTACACCTTC. Translated: CASSLVGSGPYGYTF. Based on the CDR3 plus reference TRBV7-9 and TRBJ1-2, the full variable domain is DTGVSQNPRHKITKRGQNVTFRCDPISEHNRLYWYRQTLGQGPEFLTYFQNEAQLEKSRLLSDRFSAERPKGSFSTLEIQRTEQGDSAMYLCASSLVGSGPYGYTFGSGTRLTVV.

This clone was seen only a few times. V usage is TRBV18 and J usage is TRBJ1-4; 7 bases are shared with TRBD1. CDR1 and CDR2 (germline): KGHSH, LQKENI. The CDR3 contains 16 residues. V lost 6 bases and J lost 0; bases outside the gene matches: 7. The DNA for the CDR3 is TGTGCCAGCTCTCCCGGACAGGTTGCAACTAATGAAAAACTGTTTTTT. This gives the protein CASSPGQVATNEKLFF.

This chain connects TRBV18 to TRBJ2-7, with D possibly being TRBD1 (6 bases). The V end was cut by 2 bases, the J end by 1 base, with 9 bases between. The CDR3 runs 14 residues. Germline values: CDR1 KGHSH, CDR2 LQKENI. This CDR3 reads CASSPGTQSYEQYF. As DNA, the CDR3 is TGTGCCAGCTCACCAGGGACACAATCCTACGAGCAGTACTTC.

The V and J genes are TRBV3-1 (or the pseudogene TRBV3-2) and TRBJ2-1, with no clear D. V gave up 0 bases and J gave up 4 bases, with 10 bases separating them. This CDR3 comprises 15 residues. Germline V lookup: CDR1 LGHDT, CDR2 YNNKEL (reference sequence). The CDR3 reads CASSQEPRSYNEQFF. DNA for the CDR3: TGTGCCAGCAGCCAAGAGCCCCGCAGTTACAATGAGCAGTTCTTC.

The chain recombines TRBV24-1 with TRBJ2-5; D may be TRBD2 (5 bases). CDR3 size: 15 residues. Trimming took off 9 bases at V and 5 bases at J, with 21 bases between the two ends. Looked up from germline, CDR1 is KGHDR and CDR2 is SFDVKD. DNA of the CDR3: TGTGCCACCGGCGAGGGTTTTGAGGATCAGGAGACCCAGTACTTC. It yields the protein CATGEGFEDQETQYF.

CDR3: CATSDTLSCRAITDTQYF. CDR3 coding DNA: TGTGCCACCAGTGATACTCTTTCGTGCAGGGCCATCACAGATACGCAGTATTTT. The V and J genes are TRBV24-1 and TRBJ2-3, with D tentatively TRBD1 (5 bases). Germline V gives CDR1 KGHDR, CDR2 SFDVKD. Trimming took off 3 bases at V and 2 bases at J, with 20 bases between the two ends. CDR3 size: 18 residues.

The chain couples TRBV5-1 to TRBJ1-2, with D hard to call. With 3 bases removed from V and 6 bases from J, the gap between germline ends came to 21 bases. The CDR3 consists of 16 residues. Germline CDR1 is SGHRS and CDR2 is YFSETQ. In DNA form, the CDR3 reads TGCGCCAGCAGCTATAACCAGCCCCTAGTGTTGGATGGCTACACCTTC. Its translation: CASSYNQPLVLDGYTF.

This clone was seen a handful of times. The CDR3 nucleotides are TGTGCCAGCAGTTTTTTGCCTAGCGGGATTAATGAGCAGTTCTTC. This sequence encodes CASSFLPSGINEQFF. The V call is TRBV27, the J call TRBJ2-1, with 9 nucleotides matching TRBD2. Germline V gene data show CDR1 as MNHEY and CDR2 as SMNVEV (reference sequence). The CDR3 is made up of 15 amino acids. Trimming removed 3 bases from V and 7 bases from J; junction bases left unmatched: 7.

This rearrangement joins TRBV7-9 to TRBJ1-1; TRBD1 matches 8 bases. CDR1 is SEHNR and CDR2 is FQNEAQ in the germline V gene (reference sequence). This CDR3 is built from 14 residues. The J segment lost 5 bases and the V segment lost 5 bases, leaving 7 bases of the junction unmatched. CDR3 bases: TGTGCCAGCAGCATCAGGGGGCAGGGGACTGAAGCTTTCTTT. This codes for CASSIRGQGTEAFF. Variable domain in full (rest from reference TRBV7-9 and TRBJ1-1): DTGVSQNPRHKITKRGQNVTFRCDPISEHNRLYWYRQTLGQGPEFLTYFQNEAQLEKSRLLSDRFSAERPKGSFSTLEIQRTEQGDSAMYLCASSIRGQGTEAFFGQGTRLTVV.

The chain carries TRBV27 and TRBJ1-1; 10 bases line up with TRBD1. Losses at the gene ends were 5 bases for V and 11 bases for J; bases not matched to a gene: 8. The CDR3 has 13 residues. The germline V gene has CDR1 MNHEY and CDR2 SMNVEV (reference sequence). Written as DNA, the CDR3 is TGTGCCAGCAGTCTTACCGGGACAGGGGCCGCTTTCTTT. Amino acid sequence: CASSLTGTGAAFF.

The V call is TRBV4-1, the J call TRBJ1-4; no clear D gene. There are 13 residues in the CDR3. Germline CDR1 reads MGHRA; CDR2 reads YSYEKL. V gave up 0 bases and J gave up 5 bases, with 4 bases separating them. CDR3 protein: CASSQEQNEKLFF. For the CDR3, the DNA is TGCGCCAGCAGCCAAGAACAGAATGAAAAACTGTTTTTT.

The genes are TRBV24-1 and TRBJ1-5; D may be TRBD1 (5 bases). CDR3 length: 12 amino acids. Germline CDR1 reads KGHDR; CDR2 reads SFDVKD. Trimming removed 12 bases at V and 5 bases at J, with 13 bases between. This CDR3 is CAARTQDQPQHF. The DNA of the CDR3 is TGTGCCGCCCGGACACAGGATCAGCCCCAGCATTTT.

V usage is TRBV27 and J usage is TRBJ1-1, with TRBD1 identical over 7 bases. V lost 7 bases and J lost 9; bases outside the gene matches: 8. Germline-derived CDR1 and CDR2 are MNHEY and SMNVEV (reference sequence). The CDR3 runs to 12 residues. The CDR3, as DNA: TGTGCCAGCACCTCACGACAGGGAAAAGCTTTCTTT. Amino acid sequence: CASTSRQGKAFF.

The chain carries TRBV28 and TRBJ1-2; D is undetermined. Trimming left V 3 bases short and J 2 bases short, with 10 bases between. The CDR3 runs to 14 residues. Germline V gene lookup returns CDR1 MDHEN and CDR2 SYDVKM. The DNA of the CDR3 is TGTGCCAGCAGTTTCCCGGGAGGGAACTATGGCTACACCTTC. This gives the protein CASSFPGGNYGYTF.

Here the CDR3 reads CSVTGTSGKDPDTQYF. In DNA form, the CDR3 reads TGCAGCGTTACCGGGACTAGCGGGAAAGATCCAGATACGCAGTATTTT. This rearrangement joins TRBV29-1 to TRBJ2-3; TRBD2 agrees at 13 bases. CDR3 size: 16 residues. Looked up from germline, CDR1 is SQVTM and CDR2 is ANQGSEA. V was clipped by 5 bases and J by 4 bases; unmatched bases: 9.

Turning to this clone: The junction departs from the called germline gene at one end, perhaps through a read error. The chain is built from TRBV6-5 and TRBJ2-1; 12 bases fit TRBD2. There are 14 residues in the CDR3. Germline CDR1 MNHEY, CDR2 SVGAGI. CDR3 sequence reads: CASSLSTSGSSTLF. DNA for the CDR3: TGTGCCAGCAGTTTATCGACTAGCGGGAGTAGTACGCTCTTC.

The chain has TRBV15 and TRBJ2-3; 8 bases are a match to TRBD2. The CDR3 is 17 residues long. In germline, CDR1 is LNHNV, CDR2 YYDKDF (reference sequence). J lost 4 bases, V lost 5 bases, and 14 bases had no gene match. CDR3 region: CATSRGGLQGGADTQYF. DNA for the CDR3: TGTGCCACCAGCCGGGGGGGGTTACAGGGTGGGGCAGATACGCAGTATTTT.